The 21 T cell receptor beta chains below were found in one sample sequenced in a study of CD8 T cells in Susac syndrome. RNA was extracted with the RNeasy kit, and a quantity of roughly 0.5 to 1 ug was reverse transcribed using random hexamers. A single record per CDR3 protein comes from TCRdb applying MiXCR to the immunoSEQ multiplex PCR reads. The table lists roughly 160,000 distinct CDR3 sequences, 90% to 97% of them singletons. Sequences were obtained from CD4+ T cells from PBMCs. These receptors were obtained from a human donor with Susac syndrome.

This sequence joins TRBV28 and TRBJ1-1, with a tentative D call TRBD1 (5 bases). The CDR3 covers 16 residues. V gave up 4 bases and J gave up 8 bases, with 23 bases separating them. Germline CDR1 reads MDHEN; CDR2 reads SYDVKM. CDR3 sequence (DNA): TGTGCCAGCAGTTCCAGGACATCCCCAGCTTGGTACGAAGCTTTCTTT. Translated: CASSSRTSPAWYEAFF. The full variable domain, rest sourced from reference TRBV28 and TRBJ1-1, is DVKVTQSSRYLVKRTGEKVFLECVQDMDHENMFWYRQDPGLGLRLIYFSYDVKMKEKGDIPEGYSVSREKKERFSLILESASTNQTSMYLCASSSRTSPAWYEAFFGQGTRLTVV.

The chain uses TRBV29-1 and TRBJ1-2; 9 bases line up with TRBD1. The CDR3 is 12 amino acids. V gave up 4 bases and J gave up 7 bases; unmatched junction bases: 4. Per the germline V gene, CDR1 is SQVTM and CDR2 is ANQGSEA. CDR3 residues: CSVATTGGGYTF. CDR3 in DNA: TGCAGCGTTGCGACGACAGGGGGTGGCTACACCTTC. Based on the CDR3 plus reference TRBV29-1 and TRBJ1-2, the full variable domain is SAVISQKPSRDICQRGTSLTIQCQVDSQVTMMFWYRQQPGQSLTLIATANQGSEATYESGFVIDKFPISRPNLTFSTLTVSNMSPEDSSIYLCSVATTGGGYTFGSGTRLTVV.

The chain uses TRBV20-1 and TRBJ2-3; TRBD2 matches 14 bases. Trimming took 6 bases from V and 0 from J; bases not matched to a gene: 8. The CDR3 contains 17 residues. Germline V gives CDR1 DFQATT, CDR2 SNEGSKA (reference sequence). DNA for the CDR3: TGCAGTGCCCAGGGACTAGCGGGAGTAGGTAGCACAGATACGCAGTATTTT. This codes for CSAQGLAGVGSTDTQYF.

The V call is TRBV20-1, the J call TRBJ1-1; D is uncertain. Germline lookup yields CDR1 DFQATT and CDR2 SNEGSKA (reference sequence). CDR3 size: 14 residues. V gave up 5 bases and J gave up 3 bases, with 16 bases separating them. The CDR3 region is CSAPKEASDTEAFF. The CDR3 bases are TGCAGTGCTCCCAAGGAGGCATCAGACACTGAAGCTTTCTTT.

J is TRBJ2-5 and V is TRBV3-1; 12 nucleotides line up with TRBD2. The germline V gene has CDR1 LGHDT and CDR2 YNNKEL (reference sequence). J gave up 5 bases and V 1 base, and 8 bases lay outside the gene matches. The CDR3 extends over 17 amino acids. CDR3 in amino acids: CASSQATSGSALETQYF. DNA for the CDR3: TGTGCCAGCAGCCAAGCGACTAGCGGGAGTGCACTGGAGACCCAGTACTTC.

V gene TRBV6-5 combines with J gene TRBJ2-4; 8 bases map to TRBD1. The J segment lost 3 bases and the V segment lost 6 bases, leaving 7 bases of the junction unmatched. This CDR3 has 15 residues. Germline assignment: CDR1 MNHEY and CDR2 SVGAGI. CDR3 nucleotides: TGTGCCAGCAGGCGTACAGGGGGAGTCAAAAACATTCAGTACTTC. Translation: CASRRTGGVKNIQYF.

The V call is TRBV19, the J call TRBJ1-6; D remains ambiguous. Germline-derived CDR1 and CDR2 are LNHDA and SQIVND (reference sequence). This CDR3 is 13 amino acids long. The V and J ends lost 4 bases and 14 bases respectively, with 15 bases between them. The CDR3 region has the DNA TGTGCCAGTAGTACCGACAAACCAGGTGCCCTCCACTTT. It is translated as CASSTDKPGALHF.

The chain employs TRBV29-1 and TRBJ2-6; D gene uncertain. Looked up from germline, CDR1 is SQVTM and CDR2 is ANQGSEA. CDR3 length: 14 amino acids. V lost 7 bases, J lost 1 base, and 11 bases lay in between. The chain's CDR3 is CSAFLKSGANVLTF. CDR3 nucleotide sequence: TGCAGCGCTTTTCTGAAATCTGGGGCCAACGTCCTGACTTTC. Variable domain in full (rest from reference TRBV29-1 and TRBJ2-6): SAVISQKPSRDICQRGTSLTIQCQVDSQVTMMFWYRQQPGQSLTLIATANQGSEATYESGFVIDKFPISRPNLTFSTLTVSNMSPEDSSIYLCSAFLKSGANVLTFGAGSRLTVL.

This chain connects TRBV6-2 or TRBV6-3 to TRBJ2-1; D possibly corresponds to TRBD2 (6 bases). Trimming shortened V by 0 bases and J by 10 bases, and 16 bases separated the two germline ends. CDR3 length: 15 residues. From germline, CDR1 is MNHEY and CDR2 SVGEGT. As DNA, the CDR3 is TGTGCCAGCAGTTACTCCACGGGAGTGGCAGGGGAGCAGTTCTTC. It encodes CASSYSTGVAGEQFF.

CDR3 region: CASSQAYVDTQYF. Here the CDR3 DNA reads TGCGCCAGCAGCCAAGCTTATGTGGATACGCAGTATTTT. V and J are TRBV4-3 and TRBJ2-3; D gene uncertain. This CDR3 region has 13 residues. CDR1 is LGHNA, CDR2 YSLEER, per germline. V shed 1 base and J shed 6 bases, with 8 bases lying between them.

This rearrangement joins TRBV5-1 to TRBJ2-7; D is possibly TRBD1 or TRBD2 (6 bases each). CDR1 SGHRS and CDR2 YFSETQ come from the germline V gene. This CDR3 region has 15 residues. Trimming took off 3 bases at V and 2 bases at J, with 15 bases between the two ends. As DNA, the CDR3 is TGCGCCAGCAGCTCCGACGGGGGCGCTCCCTACGAGCAGTACTTC. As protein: CASSSDGGAPYEQYF.

CDR3 sequence (DNA): TGTGCCACCAGTGATTTCCCAGGCAGCTCGGATGAGCAGTTCTTC. It yields the protein CATSDFPGSSDEQFF. This chain joins TRBV24-1 and TRBJ2-1; the D is unclear. Germline CDR1 KGHDR, CDR2 SFDVKD. The CDR3 sequence is 15 residues long. V was clipped by 1 base and J by 8 bases, with 14 bases between them.

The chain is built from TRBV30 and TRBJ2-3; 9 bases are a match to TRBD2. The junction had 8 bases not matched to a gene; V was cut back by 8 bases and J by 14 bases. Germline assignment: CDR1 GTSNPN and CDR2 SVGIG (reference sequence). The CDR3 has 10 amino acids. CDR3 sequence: CARASGKLYF. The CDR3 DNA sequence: TGTGCCCGGGCTAGCGGGAAACTGTATTTT.

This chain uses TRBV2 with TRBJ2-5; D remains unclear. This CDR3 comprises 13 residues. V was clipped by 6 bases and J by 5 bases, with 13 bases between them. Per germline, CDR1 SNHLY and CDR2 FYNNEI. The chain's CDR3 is CASREPLLETQYF. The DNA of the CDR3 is TGTGCCAGCAGGGAGCCCTTGCTGGAGACCCAGTACTTC. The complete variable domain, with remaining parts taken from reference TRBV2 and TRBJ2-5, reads EPEVTQTPSHQVTQMGQEVILRCVPISNHLYFYWYRQILGQKVEFLVSFYNNEISEKSEIFDDQFSVERPDGSNFTLKIRSTKLEDSAMYFCASREPLLETQYFGPGTRLLVL.

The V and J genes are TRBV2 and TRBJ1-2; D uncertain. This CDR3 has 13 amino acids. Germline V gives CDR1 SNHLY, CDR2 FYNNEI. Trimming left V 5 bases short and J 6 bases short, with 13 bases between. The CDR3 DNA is TGTGCCAGCAGTCCCGGTGGTGGAAATGGCTACACCTTC. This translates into CASSPGGGNGYTF.

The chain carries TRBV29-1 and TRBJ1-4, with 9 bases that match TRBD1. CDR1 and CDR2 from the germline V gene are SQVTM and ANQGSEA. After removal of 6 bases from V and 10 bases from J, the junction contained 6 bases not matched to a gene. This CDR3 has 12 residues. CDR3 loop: CSVHTGGGKLFF. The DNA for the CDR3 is TGCAGCGTCCACACAGGGGGCGGAAAACTGTTTTTT.

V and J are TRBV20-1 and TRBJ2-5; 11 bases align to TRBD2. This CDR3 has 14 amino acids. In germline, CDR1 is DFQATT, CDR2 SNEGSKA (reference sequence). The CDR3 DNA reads TGCAGCCCTGGGGTAGCGGGAGGGCGAGAGACCCAGTACTTC. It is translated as CSPGVAGGRETQYF.

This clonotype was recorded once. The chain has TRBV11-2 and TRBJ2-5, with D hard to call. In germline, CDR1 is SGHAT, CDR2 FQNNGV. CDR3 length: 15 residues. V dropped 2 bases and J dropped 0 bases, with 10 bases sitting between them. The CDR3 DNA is TGTGCCAGCAGCTTATTACTGCCGTACCAAGAGACCCAGTACTTC. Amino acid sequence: CASSLLLPYQETQYF.

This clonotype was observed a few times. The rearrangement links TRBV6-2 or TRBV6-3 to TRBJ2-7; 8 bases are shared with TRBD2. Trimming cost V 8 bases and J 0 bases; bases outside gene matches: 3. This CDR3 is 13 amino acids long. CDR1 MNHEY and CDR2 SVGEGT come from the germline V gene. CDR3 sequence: CASHRGGSYEQYV. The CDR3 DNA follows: TGTGCCAGCCATCGGGGGGGCTCCTACGAGCAGTACGTC.

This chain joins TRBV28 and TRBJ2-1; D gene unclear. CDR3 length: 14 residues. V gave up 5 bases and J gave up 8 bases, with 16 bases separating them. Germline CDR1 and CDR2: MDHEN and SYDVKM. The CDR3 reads CASSPGPVGYEQFF. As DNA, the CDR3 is TGTGCCAGCAGTCCCGGACCCGTCGGGTATGAGCAGTTCTTC.

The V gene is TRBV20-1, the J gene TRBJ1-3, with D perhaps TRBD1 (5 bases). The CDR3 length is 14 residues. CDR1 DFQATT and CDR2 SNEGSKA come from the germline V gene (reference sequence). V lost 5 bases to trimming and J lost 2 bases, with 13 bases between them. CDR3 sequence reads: CSAEDRLTGNTIYF. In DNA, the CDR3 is TGCAGTGCTGAAGACAGACTAACTGGAAACACCATATATTTT.